The subject of this entry is one TCR beta chain. This entry belongs to a study of OX40 agonist ivuxolimab in advanced cancers. The CDR3 consists of 13 residues. Germline CDR1 SGDLS, CDR2 YYNGEE. The V gene end was trimmed by 3 bases and the J gene end by 7 bases; junction bases not matched to a gene: 2. TCRdb keeps only in-frame clones here, not all; method: immunoSEQ multiplex PCR. The table lists about 82,000 clones, just under 95% of them singletons. The gene calls are TRBV9 and TRBJ2-5; 11 bases align to TRBD2. This clonotype was sampled from an adult with an advanced solid tumor such as melanoma, head and neck, liver or kidney cancer. Source: CD4+ or CD8+ T cells sorted from blood, taken in a trial of the OX40 agonist ivuxolimab. As DNA, the CDR3 is TGTGCCAGCAGCGCCACTAGCGGGGGGACCCAGTACTTC. Protein product: CASSATSGGTQYF. The full variable domain, in which reference TRBV9 and TRBJ2-5 provide the parts outside the CDR3, is DSGVTQTPKHLITATGQRVTLRCSPRSGDLSVYWYQQSLDQGLQFLIQYYNGEERAKGNILERFSAQQFPDLHSELNLSSLELGDSALYFCASSATSGGTQYFGPGTRLLVL.